The TCR beta chain under discussion was sequenced for a study of shared clonotypes between healthy human individuals. Repertoires were generated with immunoSEQ multiplex PCR, while TCRdb's copy carries only in-frame clones and drops some. The data contain around 1.4 million clones, approximately 98.5% of them singletons. The CDR3 totals 16 residues. Germline V CDR1 and CDR2: LGHNA, YSLEER. Trimming removed 0 bases from V and 3 bases from J, with 15 bases in between. Concerning this clone: Its antigen is unidentified.

Study-level points and caveats: Clonotype sharing among donors likely depends on sequencing depth. The naive CD4 repertoires of several donors were compared, and 5% to 6.5% of clonotypes were shared.

The sequence was collected from a man between 25 and 39 years old in good health. Sequencing was done on a sample of naive CD4+ T cells sorted from blood. Subset noted: CD45RA+ positively selected. The genes are TRBV4-3 and TRBJ2-7; D is unclear. The CDR3 sequence is CASSQELGLVYYEQYF. The DNA of the CDR3 is TGCGCCAGCAGCCAAGAGTTGGGGTTAGTTTACTACGAGCAGTACTTC.